One sample yielded the 20 T cell receptor beta chains listed below, sequenced in a study of T cells in Graves' hyperthyroidism and ophthalmopathy. RNA transcripts were the template for amplifying TCR beta CDR3 regions. First-round RT-PCR of the TCR CDR3 relied on the HTBI primer set. TCRdb used MiXCR to reprocess the multiplex PCR reads, holding one entry per CDR3 protein. The sample consists of about 560,000 distinct CDR3 sequences, about a sixth of them appearing once. The sequencing input was blood. All receptors come from a young woman with Graves' hyperthyroidism.

The V call is TRBV5-1, the J call TRBJ2-1; 8 bases line up with TRBD2. Germline CDR1 SGHRS, CDR2 YFSETQ. Losses at the gene ends were 3 bases for V and 3 bases for J; bases not matched to a gene: 8. The CDR3 has 16 residues. The CDR3 DNA reads as TGCGCCAGCAGCTCATTAGCGGGAATAAACTACAATGAGCAGTTCTTC. Residues: CASSSLAGINYNEQFF.

The V call is TRBV12-3 or TRBV12-4, the J call TRBJ2-7; D call uncertain. This CDR3 has 12 residues. The ends were cut back, 7 bases at V and 5 bases at J, with 12 bases in the middle. The CDR3 coding sequence is TGTGCCAGCATGATCGGTCCCCACGAGCAGTACTTC. Protein product: CASMIGPHEQYF.

In this sample, this clonotype turned up many times. The chain has TRBV3-1 and TRBJ1-2; D not resolved. Trimming cost V 6 bases and J 4 bases, with 15 bases left between them. CDR1 and CDR2 from the germline V gene are LGHDT and YNNKEL (reference sequence). The CDR3 runs to 14 residues. Here the CDR3 reads CASSAGFARYGYTF. Written as DNA, the CDR3 is TGTGCCAGCAGTGCGGGTTTTGCCCGCTATGGCTACACCTTC.

This clonotype was observed many times. The CDR3 sequence is CSASLGILETQYF. CDR3 DNA sequence: TGCAGTGCTAGTCTCGGGATTTTGGAGACCCAGTACTTC. The chain uses TRBV20-1 and TRBJ2-5; possibly TRBD2 for D (5 bases). CDR3 length: 13 residues. Trimming took off 3 bases at V and 5 bases at J, with 13 bases between the two ends. Germline V gene sequence: CDR1 DFQATT, CDR2 SNEGSKA (reference sequence).

This clonotype appeared many times. The CDR3: CAWLWNKNTEAFF. In nucleotides, the CDR3 is TGTGCCTGGCTATGGAACAAGAACACTGAAGCTTTCTTT. This rearrangement joins TRBV30 to TRBJ1-1; D remains unclear. CDR3 length equals 13 residues. V was clipped by 5 bases and J by 1 base, with 11 bases between them. CDR1 GTSNPN and CDR2 SVGIG come from the germline V gene (reference sequence). Combining the CDR3 with reference TRBV30 and TRBJ1-1 gives the whole variable domain SQTIHQWPATLVQPVGSPLSLECTVEGTSNPNLYWYRQAAGRGLQLLFYSVGIGQISSEVPQNLSASRPQDRQFILSSKKLLLSDSGFYLCAWLWNKNTEAFFGQGTRLTVV.

The table lists this clonotype with many counts. The chain recombines TRBV24-1 with TRBJ2-3; 10 bases are shared with TRBD2. This CDR3 is 18 amino acids long. Trimming cost V 3 bases and J 5 bases; bases outside gene matches: 13. Germline V gives CDR1 KGHDR, CDR2 SFDVKD. CDR3 sequence reads: CATSDRAGLAGAVDTQYF. For the CDR3, the DNA is TGTGCCACCAGTGATAGGGCGGGCCTAGCGGGGGCCGTAGATACGCAGTATTTT.

This clonotype was detected a few times. The chain couples TRBV10-1 to TRBJ2-5, with 7 bases aligning to TRBD1. This CDR3 contains 13 residues. CDR1 is WNHNN, CDR2 SYGVQD, per germline (reference sequence). V gave up 6 bases and J gave up 3 bases; unmatched junction bases: 4. DNA of the CDR3: TGCGCCAGCAGCAGGGACAGCGAAGAGACCCAGTACTTC. Translating it yields CASSRDSEETQYF.

This clonotype was found a few times. Here the CDR3 reads CASGDRWNTEAFF. DNA for the CDR3: TGTGCCAGCGGCGACAGATGGAACACTGAAGCTTTCTTT. This rearrangement joins TRBV6-1 to TRBJ1-1; D might be TRBD1 (5 bases). The CDR3 is 13 residues long. Trimming stripped 8 bases from V and 1 base from J, with 11 bases between. The germline CDR1 and CDR2 sequences are MNHNS and SASEGT.

The chain recombines TRBV5-1 with TRBJ2-1; TRBD2 matches 10 bases. Trimming at V came to 5 bases and at J to 7 bases, leaving 12 bases not matched to a gene. CDR3 length equals 16 residues. CDR1 is SGHRS and CDR2 is YFSETQ in the germline V gene. The CDR3 loop reads CASRGQAGGPGNEQFF. The CDR3 coding sequence is TGCGCCAGCAGGGGCCAAGCGGGGGGGCCGGGGAATGAGCAGTTCTTC. Combining the CDR3 with reference TRBV5-1 and TRBJ2-1 gives the whole variable domain KAGVTQTPRYLIKTRGQQVTLSCSPISGHRSVSWYQQTPGQGLQFLFEYFSETQRNKGNFPGRFSGRQFSNSRSEMNVSTLELGDSALYLCASRGQAGGPGNEQFFGPGTRLTVL.

This clonotype was seen a handful of times. V gene TRBV15 combines with J gene TRBJ2-1; maybe TRBD2 (5 bases). This CDR3 comprises 13 residues. Between the trimmed V and J ends, which lost 0 bases and 8 bases, there was a span of 8 bases. Germline V gene sequence: CDR1 LNHNV, CDR2 YYDKDF (reference sequence). CDR3 sequence (DNA): TGTGCCACCAGCAGAGATAGAGGGTATGAGCAGTTCTTC. Translating gives CATSRDRGYEQFF.

The V call is TRBV7-9, the J call TRBJ1-1; TRBD1 is a possible D gene (5 bases). The CDR3 has 17 amino acids. Trimming cost V 3 bases and J 3 bases, with 20 bases left between them. CDR1 is SEHNR, CDR2 FQNEAQ, per germline (reference sequence). The CDR3 sequence: CASSFPQGEGTDTEAFF. CDR3 sequence (DNA): TGTGCCAGCAGCTTCCCGCAGGGCGAGGGGACCGACACTGAAGCTTTCTTT.

V is TRBV6-1 and J is TRBJ1-5; no clear D gene. Trimming removed 2 bases from V and 2 bases from J, with 13 bases in between. The germline V gene encodes CDR1 MNHNS and CDR2 SASEGT. This CDR3 spans 16 amino acids. The CDR3 DNA sequence: TGTGCCAGCAGTGAAAACCCCACCCGACGCAATCAGCCCCAGCATTTT. As protein: CASSENPTRRNQPQHF.

Notes on this clonotype: An end of the junction does not agree with germline; a read error may underlie this. V gene TRBV14 combines with J gene TRBJ2-7; tentative D call: TRBD2 (6 bases). The CDR3 contains 15 residues. Germline V lookup: CDR1 SGHDN, CDR2 FVKESK. The CDR3 DNA reads as TGTGCCAGCAGCCAATTACCGGGACTCGACTACGAGCGGTACTTC. Encoded protein: CASSQLPGLDYERYF.

This clonotype has a count of ten or more. The chain uses TRBV6-6 and TRBJ2-2; D gene unclear. Germline assignment: CDR1 MNHNY and CDR2 SVGAGI (reference sequence). V shed 0 bases and J shed 4 bases, with 6 bases lying between them. This CDR3 comprises 14 residues. As DNA, the CDR3 is TGTGCCAGCAGTTACTCGAAACTCACCGGGGAGCTGTTTTTT. Translation gives CASSYSKLTGELFF.

CDR3 loop: CASSPDTGGGRNEQFF. For the CDR3, the DNA is TGTGCCAGCAGTCCGGATACAGGGGGCGGGAGAAATGAGCAGTTCTTC. The chain recombines TRBV12-3 or TRBV12-4 with TRBJ2-1; 9 nucleotides agree with TRBD1. The junction had 12 bases not matched to a gene; V was cut back by 5 bases and J by 7 bases. CDR3 size: 16 residues.

A few counts support this clonotype. V and J are TRBV24-1 and TRBJ2-7, with 8 bases lining up with TRBD1. The V gene end was trimmed by 4 bases and the J gene end by 5 bases; junction bases not matched to a gene: 3. The CDR3 is 13 amino acids. Germline lookup yields CDR1 KGHDR and CDR2 SFDVKD. In nucleotides, the CDR3 is TGTGCCACCAGTGACACGGACAGGGACGAGCAGTACTTC. This gives the protein CATSDTDRDEQYF.

This clonotype came up many times. The rearrangement links TRBV25-1 to TRBJ2-7, with D perhaps TRBD2 (6 bases). Germline loops: CDR1 MGHDK, CDR2 SYGVNS. Trimming pared 3 bases from V and 4 bases from J, leaving 16 bases between. CDR3 size: 15 residues. The CDR3 DNA reads as TGTGCCAGCAGTGATATGTACGGGAGTAAGTACGAGCAGTACTTC. Its protein is CASSDMYGSKYEQYF.

There are many counts of this clonotype. The chain combines TRBV4-1 with TRBJ2-7; the match to TRBD2 covers 8 bases. V lost 2 bases, J lost 2 bases, and 2 bases stayed unmatched. Looked up from germline, CDR1 is MGHRA and CDR2 is YSYEKL. This CDR3 has 14 amino acids. The CDR3, as DNA: TGCGCCAGCAGCCAACTGGGACTAGCCTACGAGCAGTACTTC. This translates into CASSQLGLAYEQYF.

The chain uses TRBV20-1 and TRBJ2-1; 9 bases agree with TRBD2. The CDR3 consists of 15 residues. Trimming removed 0 bases from V and 9 bases from J; junction bases left unmatched: 9. Germline V CDR1 and CDR2: DFQATT, SNEGSKA (reference sequence). CDR3 nucleotide sequence: TGCAGTGCTAGAGACGGCGGGAGGGCCTTCGGTGAGCAGTTCTTC. Protein product: CSARDGGRAFGEQFF.

This clonotype was recorded many times. This chain links TRBV12-3 or TRBV12-4 with TRBJ1-4; D remains ambiguous. The CDR3 has 11 amino acids. The V end lost 6 bases, the J end lost 7 bases, and 6 bases lay between the germline ends. This CDR3 is CASSFGEKLFF. The CDR3 bases are TGTGCCAGCAGCTTCGGTGAAAAACTGTTTTTT.